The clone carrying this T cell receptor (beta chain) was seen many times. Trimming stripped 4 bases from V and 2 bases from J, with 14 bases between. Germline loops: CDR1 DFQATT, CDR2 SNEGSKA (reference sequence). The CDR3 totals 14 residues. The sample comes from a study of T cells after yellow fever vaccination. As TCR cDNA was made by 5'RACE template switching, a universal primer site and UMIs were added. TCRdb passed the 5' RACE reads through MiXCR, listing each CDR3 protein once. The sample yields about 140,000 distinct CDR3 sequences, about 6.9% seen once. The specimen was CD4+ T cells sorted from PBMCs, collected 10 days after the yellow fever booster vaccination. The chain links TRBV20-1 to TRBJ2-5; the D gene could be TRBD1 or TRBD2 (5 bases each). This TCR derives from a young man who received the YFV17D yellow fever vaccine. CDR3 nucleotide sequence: TGCAGTGCTAAAGGGACGGCCCGACAAGAGACCCAGTACTTC. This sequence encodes CSAKGTARQETQYF.